These 8 T cell receptor beta chains originate from one sample sequenced in a study of beta chain features in type 1 diabetes. Study-wide results and caveats: People with Type 1 diabetes carried modestly yet significantly shorter TCRB CDR3s in all four CD4+ subsets.

Expressed TCRB transcripts were sequenced, since all the RNA that had been isolated was reverse transcribed. Assay: immunoSEQ multiplex PCR; the TCRdb copy retains only in-frame clones and omits some. The table includes hundreds of thousands of clones, around 8.5% detected once. No antigen has been assigned to these receptors. Source material: central memory CD4+ T cells from blood. The receptors were gathered from a man aged 25-45 years with type 1 diabetes.

V gene TRBV9 combines with J gene TRBJ1-1; no reliable D call. The CDR3 length is 14 residues. Trimming took 3 bases from V and 8 from J, leaving 17 bases between them. Germline assignment: CDR1 SGDLS and CDR2 YYNGEE. The CDR3 sequence is CASSADGRNYEAFF. The DNA of the CDR3 is TGTGCCAGCAGCGCGGACGGGAGAAATTACGAAGCTTTCTTT.

The sample holds many counts of this clone. The V and J genes are TRBV2 and TRBJ2-2; D is unresolved. Germline V gene sequence: CDR1 SNHLY, CDR2 FYNNEI. The CDR3 has 15 amino acids. Between the trimmed V and J ends, which lost 3 bases and 5 bases, there was a span of 13 bases. Here the CDR3 DNA reads TGTGCCAGCAGTGACAGAGGCGTGGGTACCGGGGAGCTGTTTTTT. As protein: CASSDRGVGTGELFF.

This chain uses TRBV6-1 with TRBJ2-6; possible D gene TRBD2, 6 bases. CDR1 MNHNS and CDR2 SASEGT come from the germline V gene. Trimming left V 6 bases short and J 3 bases short, with 12 bases between. The length of the CDR3 is 15 residues. The CDR3 protein is CASSLEGFGANVLTF. The CDR3 coding sequence is TGTGCCAGCAGCCTGGAGGGCTTTGGGGCCAACGTCCTGACTTTC.

This clone was counted a few times. The chain has TRBV29-1 and TRBJ2-7; perhaps TRBD1 as D (5 bases). CDR1 and CDR2 (germline): SQVTM, ANQGSEA. Trimming removed 7 bases at V and 6 bases at J, with 16 bases between. The length of the CDR3 is 12 residues. DNA for the CDR3: TGCAGCGGGGGCCGGACACAGGCCGAGCAGTACTTC. This gives the protein CSGGRTQAEQYF.

This clone has just a few counts. V usage is TRBV7-2 and J usage is TRBJ2-3, with 7 bases lining up with TRBD1. Unmatched junction bases numbered 6, after V lost 5 bases and J lost 1 base. CDR3 length: 15 residues. Germline CDR1 SGHTA, CDR2 FQGNSA. In DNA, the CDR3 is TGTGCCAGCAGCACCTCCGGGACAGGCACAGATACGCAGTATTTT. Protein sequence: CASSTSGTGTDTQYF.

This clone turned up a few times. The chain links TRBV6-1 to TRBJ1-2; 7 bases align to TRBD1. Per the germline V gene, CDR1 is MNHNS and CDR2 is SASEGT. V was clipped by 0 bases and J by 8 bases; unmatched bases: 12. CDR3 size: 16 residues. The CDR3 DNA reads TGTGCCAGCAGTGAAGCGATGGGACAGTGGGGTGAGGGCTACACCTTC. The encoded protein is CASSEAMGQWGEGYTF.

This clone was counted between two and nine times. The genes are TRBV19 and TRBJ1-1; maybe TRBD1 (5 bases). The V gene's germline CDR1 is LNHDA and CDR2 SQIVND (reference sequence). This CDR3 contains 16 residues. The V and J ends lost 6 bases and 0 bases respectively, with 17 bases between them. The CDR3 here is CASRRDRNSMNTEAFF. DNA for the CDR3: TGTGCCAGTAGACGTGACAGAAACTCCATGAACACTGAAGCTTTCTTT. The variable domain in full, with the rest retrieved from reference TRBV19 and TRBJ1-1, is DGGITQSPKYLFRKEGQNVTLSCEQNLNHDAMYWYRQDPGQGLRLIYYSQIVNDFQKGDIAEGYSVSREKKESFPLTVTSAQKNPTAFYLCASRRDRNSMNTEAFFGQGTRLTVV.

V usage is TRBV4-3 and J usage is TRBJ2-2; weak D call: TRBD1 (6 bases). The germline V gene has CDR1 LGHNA and CDR2 YSLEER. CDR3 size: 18 residues. Trimming pared 5 bases from V and 1 base from J, leaving 20 bases between. The DNA for the CDR3 is TGCGCCAGCAGCGCCCAACCTCCGGGACACATGAACACCGGGGAGCTGTTTTTT. Encoded protein: CASSAQPPGHMNTGELFF.